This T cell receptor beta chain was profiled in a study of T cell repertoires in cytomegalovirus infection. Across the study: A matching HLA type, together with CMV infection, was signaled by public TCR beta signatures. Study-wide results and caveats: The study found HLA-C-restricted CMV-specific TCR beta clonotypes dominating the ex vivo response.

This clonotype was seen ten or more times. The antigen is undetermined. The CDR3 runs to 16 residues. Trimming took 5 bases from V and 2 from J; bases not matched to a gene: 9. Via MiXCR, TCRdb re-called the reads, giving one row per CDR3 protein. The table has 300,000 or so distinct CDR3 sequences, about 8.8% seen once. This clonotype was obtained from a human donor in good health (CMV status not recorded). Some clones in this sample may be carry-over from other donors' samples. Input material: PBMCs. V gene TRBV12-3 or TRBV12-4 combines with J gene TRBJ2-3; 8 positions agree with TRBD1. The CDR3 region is CASSQAAGGYTDTQYF. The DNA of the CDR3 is TGTGCCAGCAGTCAGGCGGCAGGGGGCTACACAGATACGCAGTATTTT.